Here is one T cell receptor beta chain with its context. This table comes from immunoSEQ multiplex PCR, and its TCRdb copy is limited to in-frame clones, with some not included. The sample has nearly 90,000 clones; approximately 95% are singletons. This entry is derived from a study of technical replicates of blood from several donors. The V and J ends lost 0 bases and 9 bases respectively, with 15 bases between them. CDR1 MNHEY and CDR2 SVGAGI come from the germline V gene. The CDR3 totals 15 residues. Sequenced input: T cells isolated from PBMCs. The source is a human donor in good health. The chain combines TRBV6-5 with TRBJ2-1; TRBD1 is a possible D gene (6 bases). The CDR3 nucleotides are TGTGCCAGCAGTTACTCAGGGGGTGGGAGTACTGAGCAGTTCTTC. Translated, it gives CASSYSGGGSTEQFF.